This TCR beta chain is drawn from a study of T cell repertoires in cytomegalovirus infection. The V gene lost 7 bases and the J gene lost 4 bases, with 11 bases spanning the gap. Looked up from germline, CDR1 is SQVTM and CDR2 is ANQGSEA. The CDR3 has 12 amino acids. This clonotype showed up just a few times. TCRdb itself ran the reads through MiXCR, one entry per CDR3 protein. The table has around 630,000 distinct CDR3 sequences, 20% to 25% seen once. This TCR came from a human donor in good health (CMV status not recorded). Some clones in this sample may be carry-over from other donors' samples. The sample was CD8+ T cells from PBMCs. The rearrangement joins TRBV29-1 to TRBJ2-1; D not resolved. The chain's CDR3 is CSAVWAYNEQFF. The CDR3 DNA follows: TGCAGCGCCGTATGGGCTTACAATGAGCAGTTCTTC.